This T cell receptor (beta chain) was obtained from a study of T cells in Graves' hyperthyroidism and ophthalmopathy. The V gene's germline CDR1 is DFQATT and CDR2 SNEGSKA (reference sequence). The CDR3 has 14 amino acids. With 0 bases removed from V and 0 bases from J, the gap between germline ends came to 5 bases. This clonotype has more than one count but fewer than ten. The source material, RNA transcripts, was used to amplify TCR beta CDR3 regions. The HTBI primer set drove a first-round RT-PCR of the TCR CDR3. Each CDR3 protein is one row after TCRdb ran MiXCR on the multiplex PCR reads. The sample includes about 360,000 distinct CDR3 sequences, roughly 13% seen only once; the top ten take 9.2%.

The sample was blood. The sequence came from a woman younger than 30 with Graves' hyperthyroidism. V is TRBV20-1 and J is TRBJ1-4; D ambiguous. CDR3 nucleotide sequence: TGCAGTGCTAGAGAAGGAGCAACTAATGAAAAACTGTTTTTT. Translation gives CSAREGATNEKLFF.